These 29 T cell receptor beta chains were all obtained from the same sample, sequenced in a study of blood T cells in healthy people across ages. Next came a second PCR, run for about 6 to 11 cycles, which used a sample-barcoded 5' primer along with a J-beta primer mix. TCRdb processed the 5' RACE reads anew with MiXCR; each CDR3 protein has one entry. This table holds over 600,000 distinct CDR3 sequences, under 25% found once. What was sequenced was blood. Receptors originate from a man in his sixties or seventies in good health.

The chain employs TRBV20-1 and TRBJ2-5; D call uncertain. The J call may be faulty, since TRBJ2-1 better matches the DNA end. This CDR3 contains 13 residues. Germline lookup yields CDR1 DFQATT and CDR2 SNEGSKA (reference sequence). Here the CDR3 DNA reads TGCAGTGCTCGTCAAGATGCCTACAATGAGCAGTTCTTC. It yields the protein CSARQDAYNEQFF.

The rearrangement uses TRBV7-3 and TRBJ2-1; D may be TRBD2 (5 bases). V was trimmed by 6 bases and J by 0 bases, leaving 15 bases between them. Germline loops: CDR1 SGHTA, CDR2 FQGTGA. The CDR3 extends over 16 amino acids. The CDR3 protein is CASRPRERSSYNEQFF. The CDR3 DNA reads as TGTGCCAGCAGGCCGAGGGAGCGGAGCTCCTACAATGAGCAGTTCTTC.

The chain joins TRBV2 to TRBJ2-4; tentative D call: TRBD2 (6 bases). Trimming took off 7 bases at V and 6 bases at J, with 13 bases between the two ends. This CDR3 has 13 amino acids. CDR1 is SNHLY and CDR2 is FYNNEI in the germline V gene. The CDR3 bases are TGTGCCAGCACACCGGGACTTCCAAACATTCAGTACTTC. Protein sequence: CASTPGLPNIQYF. Together with reference TRBV2 and TRBJ2-4, the CDR3 gives the full variable domain: EPEVTQTPSHQVTQMGQEVILRCVPISNHLYFYWYRQILGQKVEFLVSFYNNEISEKSEIFDDQFSVERPDGSNFTLKIRSTKLEDSAMYFCASTPGLPNIQYFGAGTRLSVL.

V gene TRBV27 combines with J gene TRBJ2-2, with 12 nucleotides matching TRBD2. Germline V CDR1 and CDR2: MNHEY, SMNVEV (reference sequence). The CDR3 spans 17 residues. Trimming cost V 6 bases and J 4 bases; bases outside gene matches: 9. CDR3 coding DNA: TGTGCCAGCAGGGACCTGCTAGCGGGAGGGACCACCGGGGAGCTGTTTTTT. This translates into CASRDLLAGGTTGELFF.

The V and J genes are TRBV20-1 and TRBJ2-3; D is perhaps TRBD1 (5 bases). V was clipped by 3 bases and J by 2 bases, with 12 bases between them. CDR3 size: 14 residues. The germline CDR1 and CDR2 sequences are DFQATT and SNEGSKA (reference sequence). The CDR3 bases are TGCAGTGCTAGTTGGGGCGAATTCACAGATACGCAGTATTTT. As protein: CSASWGEFTDTQYF.

Notes on this clonotype: An end of the junction differs from the germline gene, which may be a read error. The chain joins TRBV3-1 to TRBJ2-7; TRBD1 might be the D (5 bases). The CDR3 has 13 amino acids. Germline values: CDR1 LGHDT, CDR2 YNNKEL (reference sequence). The chain's CDR3 is CASSPPGNYKQYF. CDR3 DNA: TGTGCCAGCAGCCCCCCAGGGAACTACAAGCAGTACTTC.

In regard to this clonotype: As the CDR3 is not closed by the conserved phenylalanine or tryptophan, this likely results from a read error. CDR3 in DNA: TGTGCCAGCAGTTTACGGACTAGCGGGAGCACAGATACGCAGTATCTT. Translation gives CASSLRTSGSTDTQYL. The rearrangement uses TRBV27 and TRBJ2-3; 11 bases are shared with TRBD2. V shed 2 bases and J 0 bases; nucleotides not matched to a gene: 1. The CDR3 has 16 amino acids. CDR1 and CDR2 from the germline V gene are MNHEY and SMNVEV (reference sequence).

This clonotype was recorded at least ten times. This rearrangement joins TRBV5-1 to TRBJ1-6; tentatively, D is TRBD1 (5 bases). This CDR3 has 16 residues. From germline, CDR1 is SGHRS and CDR2 YFSETQ. V gave up 4 bases and J gave up 7 bases, with 18 bases separating them. The CDR3 sequence: CASSPDPQGANSPLHF. The CDR3 DNA follows: TGCGCCAGCAGCCCAGATCCCCAGGGTGCGAATTCACCCCTCCACTTT. Together with reference TRBV5-1 and TRBJ1-6, the CDR3 gives the full variable domain: KAGVTQTPRYLIKTRGQQVTLSCSPISGHRSVSWYQQTPGQGLQFLFEYFSETQRNKGNFPGRFSGRQFSNSRSEMNVSTLELGDSALYLCASSPDPQGANSPLHFGNGTRLTVT.

This clonotype has at least ten counts. The chain combines TRBV7-9 with TRBJ2-1; D tentatively fits TRBD1 or TRBD2 (5 bases each). The V end was cut by 2 bases, the J end by 0 bases, with 8 bases between. Germline CDR1 is SEHNR and CDR2 is FQNEAQ (reference sequence). The CDR3 has 15 residues. The CDR3 DNA is TGTGCCAGCAGCTTATGGGACGACTCCTACAATGAGCAGTTCTTC. Translating gives CASSLWDDSYNEQFF.

This clonotype was seen a handful of times. The chain is built from TRBV9 and TRBJ2-1; 8 bases line up with TRBD2. The V gene's germline CDR1 is SGDLS and CDR2 YYNGEE. J gave up 2 bases and V 3 bases, and 7 bases lay outside the gene matches. The CDR3 extends over 16 amino acids. The CDR3 sequence is CASSALAGGTYNEQFF. For the CDR3, the DNA is TGTGCCAGCAGCGCCCTAGCGGGCGGGACCTACAATGAGCAGTTCTTC.

This CDR3 is CASSAASGYTYEQYF. CDR3 bases: TGTGCCAGCAGCGCAGCTAGCGGGTATACCTACGAGCAGTACTTC. This chain joins TRBV5-5 and TRBJ2-7; 8 nucleotides agree with TRBD2. The CDR3 has 15 residues. Germline V gene data show CDR1 as SGHKS and CDR2 as YYEKEE (reference sequence). The V gene end was trimmed by 4 bases and the J gene end by 2 bases; junction bases not matched to a gene: 8.

This chain joins TRBV15 and TRBJ2-5; D is perhaps TRBD1 (5 bases). Germline values: CDR1 LNHNV, CDR2 YYDKDF (reference sequence). This CDR3 contains 16 residues. V lost 1 base to trimming and J lost 1 base, with 13 bases between them. This CDR3 reads CATSRGSVTVQETQYF. CDR3 bases: TGTGCCACCAGCAGAGGAAGCGTGACAGTCCAAGAGACCCAGTACTTC. The variable domain in full, completed from reference TRBV15 and TRBJ2-5, reads DAMVIQNPRYQVTQFGKPVTLSCSQTLNHNVMYWYQQKSSQAPKLLFHYYDKDFNNEADTPDNFQSRRPNTSFCFLDIRSPGLGDTAMYLCATSRGSVTVQETQYFGPGTRLLVL.

The rearrangement links TRBV7-6 to TRBJ2-1; D may be TRBD1 (6 bases). Per germline, CDR1 SGHVS and CDR2 FNYEAQ. This CDR3 spans 15 amino acids. V lost 4 bases and J 5 bases, leaving 15 bases between the germline ends. The CDR3 bases are TGTGCCAGCAGCTCTACCGGGACACGGAACAATGAGCAGTTCTTC. Translation gives CASSSTGTRNNEQFF. Together with reference TRBV7-6 and TRBJ2-1, the CDR3 gives the full variable domain: GAGVSQSPRYKVTKRGQDVALRCDPISGHVSLYWYRQALGQGPEFLTYFNYEAQQDKSGLPNDRFSAERPEGSISTLTIQRTEQRDSAMYRCASSSTGTRNNEQFFGPGTRLTVL.

This clonotype has only a few counts. This chain joins TRBV6-2 or TRBV6-3 and TRBJ2-6; 7 nucleotides align to TRBD1. The germline CDR1 and CDR2 sequences are MNHEY and SVGEGT. V lost 6 bases and J lost 4; bases outside the gene matches: 9. The CDR3 has 16 amino acids. CDR3 protein: CASRRDSPPGANVLTF. The CDR3 nucleotides read TGTGCCAGCAGAAGGGACAGTCCGCCCGGGGCCAACGTCCTGACTTTC.

This chain uses TRBV9 with TRBJ2-1; 12 bases align to TRBD2. V was pared by 10 bases and J by 4 bases, with 6 bases of the junction left unmatched. The CDR3 contains 14 residues. The V gene's germline CDR1 is SGDLS and CDR2 YYNGEE. The CDR3 loop reads CACGLAGGYNEQFF. The CDR3 DNA is TGTGCCTGCGGTCTAGCGGGAGGGTACAATGAGCAGTTCTTC.

This clonotype appeared a few times. This sequence joins TRBV27 and TRBJ2-7; TRBD2 aligns across 7 bases. The ends lost 3 bases at V and 5 bases at J; junction bases unmatched: 10. CDR3 size: 15 residues. Per germline, CDR1 MNHEY and CDR2 SMNVEV (reference sequence). CDR3: CASSLLAGVGNEQYF. CDR3 coding DNA: TGTGCCAGCAGTTTGTTGGCGGGAGTGGGGAACGAGCAGTACTTC.

This clonotype has just a few counts. This chain joins TRBV20-1 and TRBJ1-2, with 9 positions matching TRBD1. With V trimmed by 1 base and J by 0 bases, 3 bases remained unmatched. The CDR3 is 15 amino acids. Germline CDR1 is DFQATT and CDR2 is SNEGSKA (reference sequence). Written as DNA, the CDR3 is TGCAGTGCTAGAGTACAGGGGGCCTCTAACTATGGCTACACCTTC. It is translated as CSARVQGASNYGYTF.

The chain has TRBV15 and TRBJ1-4, with D maybe TRBD1 (5 bases). The CDR3 is 15 residues long. V dropped 5 bases and J dropped 0 bases, with 10 bases sitting between them. The germline V gene has CDR1 LNHNV and CDR2 YYDKDF (reference sequence). CDR3 DNA: TGTGCCACCAGCCCCGGGGGGGCAACTAATGAAAAACTGTTTTTT. This gives the protein CATSPGGATNEKLFF.

The table lists this clonotype with a few counts. This chain uses TRBV5-4 with TRBJ2-5, with no clear D. With 4 bases removed from V and 2 bases from J, the gap between germline ends came to 15 bases. The CDR3 has 15 residues. CDR1 is SGHNT and CDR2 is YYREEE in the germline V gene (reference sequence). The CDR3 coding sequence is TGTGCCAGCAGCCGGAACTCGGAGAGACAAGAGACCCAGTACTTC. It encodes CASSRNSERQETQYF.

In this sample, this clonotype turned up many times. This chain uses TRBV18 with TRBJ2-1, with D uncertain. CDR1 is KGHSH, CDR2 LQKENI, per germline. The CDR3 totals 13 residues. The V gene lost 8 bases and the J gene lost 0 bases, with 8 bases spanning the gap. This CDR3 is CASSPSSYNEQFF. The CDR3 DNA is TGTGCCAGCAGTCCCAGCTCCTACAATGAGCAGTTCTTC. The whole variable domain, filled in from reference TRBV18 and TRBJ2-1, reads NAGVMQNPRHLVRRRGQEARLRCSPMKGHSHVYWYRQLPEEGLKFMVYLQKENIIDESGMPKERFSAEFPKEGPSILRIQQVVRGDSAAYFCASSPSSYNEQFFGPGTRLTVL.

This chain joins TRBV6-1 and TRBJ2-5; TRBD2 agrees at 14 bases. The V gene end was trimmed by 5 bases and the J gene end by 2 bases; junction bases not matched to a gene: 7. The germline V gene has CDR1 MNHNS and CDR2 SASEGT. The CDR3 runs to 17 residues. CDR3 sequence: CASSTRTSGRPQETQYF. CDR3 DNA sequence: TGTGCCAGCAGTACACGGACTAGCGGGAGGCCTCAAGAGACCCAGTACTTC.

This clonotype was recorded many times. V is TRBV12-5 and J is TRBJ1-6, with D possibly TRBD1 on 5 matching bases. This CDR3 spans 14 amino acids. Germline V gives CDR1 LGHNT, CDR2 FRNRAP. Trimming stripped 7 bases from V and 8 bases from J, with 15 bases between. The CDR3 here is CASAPGRTYSPLHF. CDR3 DNA: TGTGCTAGTGCTCCGGGACGGACCTATTCACCCCTCCACTTT.

This clonotype was observed a few times. The chain is built from TRBV20-1 and TRBJ2-1; maybe TRBD2 (6 bases). V was clipped by 6 bases and J by 8 bases, with 14 bases between them. This CDR3 has 12 residues. Germline values: CDR1 DFQATT, CDR2 SNEGSKA (reference sequence). CDR3 nucleotides: TGCAGTGCAACCGGGAGTTACGATGAGCAGTTCTTC. This sequence encodes CSATGSYDEQFF.

This rearrangement joins TRBV6-1 to TRBJ2-5; D ambiguous. The V end lost 0 bases, the J end lost 4 bases, and 12 bases lay between the germline ends. Germline-derived CDR1 and CDR2 are MNHNS and SASEGT. This CDR3 has 15 residues. The CDR3 DNA is TGTGCCAGCAGTGAAGCCGTCGCTTTCGGAGAGACCCAGTACTTC. Its protein product is CASSEAVAFGETQYF.

This clonotype was seen a handful of times. This chain connects TRBV5-6 to TRBJ2-5, with 11 bases lining up with TRBD1. The CDR3 consists of 17 residues. V lost 1 base and J lost 0; bases outside the gene matches: 5. Germline V gives CDR1 SGHDT, CDR2 YYEEEE. The CDR3 reads CASSLPGDRGNQETQYF. The CDR3 region has the DNA TGTGCCAGCAGCTTGCCCGGGGACAGGGGGAACCAAGAGACCCAGTACTTC.

This chain uses TRBV7-2 with TRBJ2-5, with D maybe TRBD1 (6 bases). The end of the DNA aligns better with TRBJ2-7, so the J call may be wrong. The CDR3 spans 13 residues. Per germline, CDR1 SGHTA and CDR2 FQGNSA. The CDR3 is CASSFETGYEQYF. The CDR3 coding sequence is TGTGCCAGCAGCTTCGAGACAGGTTACGAGCAGTACTTC.

The rearrangement links TRBV7-8 to TRBJ2-7, with D uncertain. The CDR3 is 14 residues long. V gave up 1 base and J gave up 3 bases, with 10 bases separating them. CDR1 and CDR2 (germline): SGHVS, FQNEAQ. The DNA of the CDR3 is TGTGCCAGCAGCTTAGGGCCGGACGGCTACGAGCAGTACTTC. Amino acid sequence: CASSLGPDGYEQYF.

This clonotype came up a few times. The CDR3 reads CASSTQGNNEQFF. The CDR3 nucleotides are TGTGCCAGCAGCACACAGGGGAACAATGAGCAGTTCTTC. V usage is TRBV6-1 and J usage is TRBJ2-5; 7 bases fit TRBD1. The end of the DNA aligns better with TRBJ2-1, so the J call may be wrong. The CDR3 length is 13 residues. In germline, CDR1 is MNHNS, CDR2 SASEGT.

This chain links TRBV15 with TRBJ2-2; D not resolved. Trimming left V 1 base short and J 6 bases short, with 6 bases between. The CDR3 sequence is 13 residues long. Germline CDR1 LNHNV, CDR2 YYDKDF (reference sequence). The CDR3 spells CATSRAQSGELFF. In nucleotides, the CDR3 is TGTGCCACCAGCAGAGCACAGTCCGGGGAGCTGTTTTTT.